A single sample is the source of the 6 T cell receptor beta chains below, sequenced in a study of blood T cell repertoires in COVID-19. Repertoires were generated with immunoSEQ multiplex PCR, while TCRdb's copy carries only in-frame clones and drops some. This table holds approximately 200,000 clones, roughly 80% found once. Source material: peripheral blood. The receptors derive from a woman of 80 years or more with COVID-19, enrolled during active disease.

The chain joins TRBV11-2 to TRBJ2-5, with TRBD2 matching over 8 bases. The CDR3 consists of 14 residues. Trimming at V came to 7 bases and at J to 2 bases, leaving 6 bases not matched to a gene. Germline CDR1 is SGHAT and CDR2 is FQNNGV. The DNA for the CDR3 is TGTGCCAGCAACCCGGGAGGGGTTCAAGAGACCCAGTACTTC. This encodes CASNPGGVQETQYF.

As to this clone: Other DNA sequences in the sample encode the same CDR3. The rearrangement uses TRBV9 and TRBJ2-2, with 9 positions matching TRBD2. The CDR3 is 17 residues long. V lost 0 bases to trimming and J lost 0 bases; unmatched junction nucleotides: 3. Germline-derived CDR1 and CDR2 are SGDLS and YYNGEE. This CDR3 reads CASSVDGGGANTGELFF. The CDR3 nucleotides are TGTGCCAGCAGCGTAGATGGCGGGGGGGCGAACACCGGGGAGCTGTTTTTT.

The V call is TRBV5-4, the J call TRBJ2-5; TRBD2 might be the D (6 bases). Germline V CDR1 and CDR2: SGHNT, YYREEE (reference sequence). V shed 4 bases and J shed 1 base, with 11 bases lying between them. CDR3 size: 14 residues. The CDR3 region is CASSQIGGQETQYF. The CDR3 DNA follows: TGTGCCAGCAGCCAAATCGGGGGCCAAGAGACCCAGTACTTC.

This clone has just a few counts. This chain links TRBV29-1 with TRBJ1-1; perhaps TRBD1 as D (5 bases). The CDR3 is 14 amino acids. Trimming left V 5 bases short and J 0 bases short, with 13 bases between. CDR1 and CDR2 from the germline V gene are SQVTM and ANQGSEA. The CDR3 DNA sequence: TGCAGCGTTCCAGGCGGGGCTTTGAACACTGAAGCTTTCTTT. Protein sequence: CSVPGGALNTEAFF.

The chain is built from TRBV27 and TRBJ1-6; 7 nucleotides match TRBD1. The CDR3 totals 16 residues. V dropped 6 bases and J dropped 7; count of bases not matched to a gene: 12. Per germline, CDR1 MNHEY and CDR2 SMNVEV (reference sequence). The CDR3 nucleotides are TGTGCCAGCAGACTCGATGCCGTGACAGGGAATTCACCCCTCCACTTT. Its protein product is CASRLDAVTGNSPLHF.

The V call is TRBV12-3 or TRBV12-4, the J call TRBJ1-2, with D possibly being TRBD1 (5 bases). Trimming removed 2 bases at V and 6 bases at J, with 10 bases between. The CDR3 has 13 amino acids. This CDR3 is CASSLSGTDGYTF. CDR3 in DNA: TGTGCCAGCAGTTTATCGGGGACTGATGGCTACACCTTC.